This TCR beta chain was identified during a study of blood T cells in healthy people across ages. Looked up from germline, CDR1 is SGHAT and CDR2 is FQNNGV. V was shortened by 1 base and J by 8 bases, with 10 bases between the two germline ends. This CDR3 has 13 residues. It was with a sample-barcoded 5' primer and a J-beta primer mix that a second PCR of roughly 6 to 12 cycles was run. Each cDNA molecule was tagged by a template-switch adaptor that had 12 random nucleotides. Each CDR3 protein is one row after TCRdb ran MiXCR on the 5' RACE reads. The profile covers 890,000 or so distinct CDR3 sequences, with under 80% appearing a single time and about a quarter taken by the ten largest. Remarks on this clonotype: The antigen is undetermined.

Study-wide results and limits: With naive T cell percentage, TCR beta diversity showed a strong correlation. Across the age range, TCR beta diversity per million T cells fell in a roughly linear way. The long-lived group displayed more naive CD4+ cells, plus higher diversity, than the aged donors did.

This sequence was found in a man aged 30 to 45 in good health. The chain combines TRBV11-2 with TRBJ2-3; D is undetermined. Specimen: blood. CDR3 protein: CASSLGRQSTQYF. For the CDR3, the DNA is TGTGCCAGCAGCTTAGGGAGACAAAGTACGCAGTATTTT.